A selection of T cell receptor beta chains follows, all from one sample in a study of cytomegalovirus exposure and HLA in healthy donors. Assay: immunoSEQ multiplex PCR; the TCRdb copy retains only in-frame clones and omits some. This table has 150,000 to 250,000 clones, 79% appearing once. Sequenced material: PBMCs. These receptors all stem from a girl between 5 and 17 years old in good health and CMV-seropositive. CDR3s include the opening cysteine and the closing phenylalanine or tryptophan. D genes are given only for firm matches.

cdr3_nt	cdr3_aa	d_call	v_call	j_call
TGTGCCAGCAGATCCCCGGGACGGGACAGGGGAAACTACGAGCAGTACTTC	CASRSPGRDRGNYEQYF	TRBD1	TRBV11-2	TRBJ2-7
TGTGCCAGCTGGGGGGGAGGGACCGCGGAGACCCAGTACTTC	CASWGGGTAETQYF	TRBD2	TRBV5-4	TRBJ2-5
TGTGCCAGCAGCTGGCGACAGGTTCTCTCCTACGAGCAGTACTTC	CASSWRQVLSYEQYF	NA	TRBV13	TRBJ2-7
TGCGCCAGCAGCCCCGGGGAGGGGTCCTTCCGGGCTGAAGCTTTCTTT	CASSPGEGSFRAEAFF	NA	TRBV4-3	TRBJ1-1
TGTGCCAGCAGTAGTTCGGGTCACCCCACAGATACGCAGTATTTT	CASSSSGHPTDTQYF	NA	TRBV5-4	TRBJ2-3
TGCGCCAGCAGCCTCCGCGGGCAGGACTACGAGCAGTACTTC	CASSLRGQDYEQYF	NA	TRBV5-1	TRBJ2-7
TGTGCCAGCAGCTGGGGAGGACTAGCGGGACCCTACAATGAGCAGTTCTTC	CASSWGGLAGPYNEQFF	TRBD2	TRBV5-4	TRBJ2-1
TGTGCCTGGATGGGACAGGGCCTCTATGGCTACACCTTC	CAWMGQGLYGYTF	TRBD1	TRBV30	TRBJ1-2
TGTGCCAGCAGCCGGGGGAACTCCTACGAGCAGTACTTC	CASSRGNSYEQYF	NA	TRBV5-4	TRBJ2-7
TGTGCCAGCAGCCCTTACACAGGGAACTATGGCTACACCTTC	CASSPYTGNYGYTF	NA	TRBV7-9	TRBJ1-2
TGTGCCAGCAGTTCCTCACTAGCGGGGGGTGGCGATACGCAGTATTTT	CASSSSLAGGGDTQYF	TRBD2	TRBV7-6	TRBJ2-3
TGTGCCAGCGGGGGGGATTACACAGATACGCAGTATTTT	CASGGDYTDTQYF	TRBD2	TRBV7-6	TRBJ2-3
TGTGCCAGCCGAGACCGGGGGCAGTTCTTC	CASRDRGQFF	NA	TRBV2	TRBJ2-1